These 15 T cell receptor beta chains were sequenced from one sample in a study of blood T cell repertoires in COVID-19. Clones were read by immunoSEQ multiplex PCR, and TCRdb kept only the in-frame ones, dropping some. The table has 200,000 to 250,000 clones, 75% to 85% seen once; the top ten hold roughly 1.3%. Sequencing was performed on peripheral blood. The receptors stem from a woman between 25 and 40 years old with COVID-19, enrolled during active disease.

V gene TRBV5-4 combines with J gene TRBJ2-7; TRBD2 matches 9 bases. Germline CDR1 SGHNT, CDR2 YYREEE (reference sequence). The junction had 14 bases not matched to a gene; V was cut back by 4 bases and J by 6 bases. The CDR3 has 16 amino acids. In nucleotides, the CDR3 is TGTGCCAGCAGCCCCCGCCGCGGTTCTAGCGGGGTCGAGCAGTACTTC. This sequence encodes CASSPRRGSSGVEQYF.

This sequence joins TRBV10-2 and TRBJ2-3; TRBD2 is a possible D gene (6 bases). CDR3 length equals 13 residues. The V gene's germline CDR1 is WSHSY and CDR2 SAAADI. Trimming shortened V by 3 bases and J by 3 bases, and 7 bases separated the two germline ends. In DNA, the CDR3 is TGCGCCAGCAGTGAACGGGAGACAGATACGCAGTATTTT. Its translation is CASSERETDTQYF.

The V and J genes are TRBV10-3 and TRBJ2-3, with D perhaps TRBD1 (6 bases). This CDR3 is 13 amino acids long. Trimming removed 0 bases at V and 9 bases at J, with 10 bases between. The germline gives CDR1 ENHRY, CDR2 SYGVKD. The CDR3 region has the DNA TGTGCCATCAGTGAGTCGACAGGCGGCACGCAGTATTTT. This codes for CAISESTGGTQYF.

In this sample, this clone turned up once. This chain uses TRBV4-3 with TRBJ2-7, with 11 bases lining up with TRBD2. After removal of 4 bases from V and 3 bases from J, the junction contained 5 bases not matched to a gene. This CDR3 has 15 residues. The V gene's germline CDR1 is LGHNA and CDR2 YSLEER. CDR3 coding DNA: TGCGCCAGCAGCCGAACTAGCGGGAGTAACTACGAGCAGTACTTC. It translates to CASSRTSGSNYEQYF.

The rearrangement joins TRBV7-2 to TRBJ2-1; unclear D gene. Germline V gene sequence: CDR1 SGHTA, CDR2 FQGNSA. The V end lost 3 bases, the J end lost 5 bases, and 8 bases lay between the germline ends. The CDR3 spans 13 residues. The CDR3 is CASSFQRDNEQFF. For the CDR3, the DNA is TGTGCCAGCAGCTTTCAACGGGACAATGAGCAGTTCTTC.

V is TRBV3-1 (or the pseudogene TRBV3-2) and J is TRBJ2-7; TRBD2 is a possible D gene (5 bases). V was shortened by 5 bases and J by 0 bases, with 14 bases between the two germline ends. From germline, CDR1 is LGHDT and CDR2 YNNKEL (reference sequence). This CDR3 comprises 15 residues. CDR3: CASSGGAESSYEQYF. The CDR3, as DNA: TGTGCCAGCAGCGGAGGCGCGGAGAGCTCCTACGAGCAGTACTTC.

V usage is TRBV9 and J usage is TRBJ2-1, with TRBD1 matching 8 bases. Germline V gives CDR1 SGDLS, CDR2 YYNGEE. With 1 base clipped from V and 7 bases from J, the junction kept 4 bases outside the gene matches. This CDR3 is built from 14 residues. CDR3 in amino acids: CASSVQGAWNEQFF. In nucleotides, the CDR3 is TGTGCCAGCAGCGTACAGGGGGCCTGGAATGAGCAGTTCTTC.

V usage is TRBV25-1 and J usage is TRBJ2-1, with D possibly being TRBD1 (6 bases). Germline lookup yields CDR1 MGHDK and CDR2 SYGVNS. With 2 bases removed from V and 3 bases from J, the gap between germline ends came to 11 bases. CDR3 size: 15 residues. The CDR3 reads CASSEVGRGYNEQFF. DNA of the CDR3: TGTGCCAGCAGTGAAGTCGGCAGGGGCTACAATGAGCAGTTCTTC.

This chain links TRBV7-9 with TRBJ2-2, with D uncertain. The V gene lost 1 base and the J gene lost 7 bases, with 4 bases spanning the gap. Germline V CDR1 and CDR2: SEHNR, FQNEAQ (reference sequence). The CDR3 runs to 12 residues. The CDR3 nucleotides read TGTGCCAGCAGCTTAGGAGTCGGGGAGCTGTTTTTT. The encoded protein is CASSLGVGELFF.

J is TRBJ2-7 and V is TRBV5-4; possibly TRBD2 for D (5 bases). Germline assignment: CDR1 SGHNT and CDR2 YYREEE (reference sequence). Trimming took 0 bases from V and 6 from J, leaving 22 bases between them. This CDR3 region has 17 residues. The CDR3 loop is CASSLASRRGYYGEQYF. The CDR3, as DNA: TGTGCCAGCAGCTTGGCCAGCCGACGGGGTTATTATGGCGAGCAGTACTTC.

This clone was seen once. The J gene is TRBJ2-2, the V gene TRBV7-9; 9 bases are a match to TRBD1. CDR3 length: 17 amino acids. From germline, CDR1 is SEHNR and CDR2 FQNEAQ (reference sequence). V shed 5 bases and J 6 bases; nucleotides not matched to a gene: 13. The CDR3 region has the DNA TGTGCCAGCAGCCTGCCCACCGGGACAGGGTCCGCCGGGGAGCTGTTTTTT. It specifies CASSLPTGTGSAGELFF.

The J gene is TRBJ1-2, the V gene TRBV5-6; maybe TRBD1 (5 bases). V was cut by 3 bases and J by 7 bases, with 16 bases left in between. Germline CDR1 reads SGHDT; CDR2 reads YYEEEE. The CDR3 length is 14 residues. For the CDR3, the DNA is TGTGCCAGCAGCTCGACCGGGACTAATTTTGGCTACACCTTC. Its protein product is CASSSTGTNFGYTF. The full variable domain, its missing parts supplied by reference TRBV5-6 and TRBJ1-2, is DAGVTQSPTHLIKTRGQQVTLRCSPKSGHDTVSWYQQALGQGPQFIFQYYEEEERQRGNFPDRFSGHQFPNYSSELNVNALLLGDSALYLCASSSTGTNFGYTFGSGTRLTVV.

This chain connects TRBV2 to TRBJ2-4; D might be TRBD1 (6 bases). V was shortened by 2 bases and J by 1 base, with 21 bases between the two germline ends. The CDR3 sequence is 19 residues long. Germline V gene data show CDR1 as SNHLY and CDR2 as FYNNEI. In nucleotides, the CDR3 is TGTGCCAGCAGTGAAAGGCAGGGGCGCGGTCCATCGGCCAAAAACATTCAGTACTTC. Its translation is CASSERQGRGPSAKNIQYF.

The CDR3 DNA follows: TGTGCCAGTACGGATCGACAGGGGAATGGCTACACCTTC. It encodes CASTDRQGNGYTF. This chain joins TRBV19 and TRBJ1-2; 8 bases map to TRBD1. This CDR3 comprises 13 residues. After removal of 7 bases from V and 6 bases from J, the junction contained 7 bases not matched to a gene. Germline V lookup: CDR1 LNHDA, CDR2 SQIVND (reference sequence).

This chain joins TRBV9 and TRBJ1-2, with D maybe TRBD1 (5 bases). Trimming removed 5 bases from V and 8 bases from J, with 10 bases in between. Germline-derived CDR1 and CDR2 are SGDLS and YYNGEE. The length of the CDR3 is 11 residues. DNA of the CDR3: TGTGCCAGCAGGGACATCTTGGGCTACACCTTC. Encoded protein: CASRDILGYTF. The full variable domain, completed using reference TRBV9 and TRBJ1-2, is DSGVTQTPKHLITATGQRVTLRCSPRSGDLSVYWYQQSLDQGLQFLIQYYNGEERAKGNILERFSAQQFPDLHSELNLSSLELGDSALYFCASRDILGYTFGSGTRLTVV.